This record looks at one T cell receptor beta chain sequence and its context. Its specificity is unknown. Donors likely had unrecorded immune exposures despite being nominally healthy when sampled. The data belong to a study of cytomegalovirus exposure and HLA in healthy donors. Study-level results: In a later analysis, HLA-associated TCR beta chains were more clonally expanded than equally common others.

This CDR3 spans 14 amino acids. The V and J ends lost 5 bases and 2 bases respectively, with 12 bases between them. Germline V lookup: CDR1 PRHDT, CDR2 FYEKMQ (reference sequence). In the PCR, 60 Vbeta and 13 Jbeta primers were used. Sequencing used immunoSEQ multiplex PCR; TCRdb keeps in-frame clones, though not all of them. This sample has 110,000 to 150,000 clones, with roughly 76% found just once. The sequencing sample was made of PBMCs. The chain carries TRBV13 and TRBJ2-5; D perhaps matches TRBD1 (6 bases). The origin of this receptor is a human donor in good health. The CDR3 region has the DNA TGTGCCAGCAGCCCCAGAGGACAGCAAGAGACCCAGTACTTC. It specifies CASSPRGQQETQYF.